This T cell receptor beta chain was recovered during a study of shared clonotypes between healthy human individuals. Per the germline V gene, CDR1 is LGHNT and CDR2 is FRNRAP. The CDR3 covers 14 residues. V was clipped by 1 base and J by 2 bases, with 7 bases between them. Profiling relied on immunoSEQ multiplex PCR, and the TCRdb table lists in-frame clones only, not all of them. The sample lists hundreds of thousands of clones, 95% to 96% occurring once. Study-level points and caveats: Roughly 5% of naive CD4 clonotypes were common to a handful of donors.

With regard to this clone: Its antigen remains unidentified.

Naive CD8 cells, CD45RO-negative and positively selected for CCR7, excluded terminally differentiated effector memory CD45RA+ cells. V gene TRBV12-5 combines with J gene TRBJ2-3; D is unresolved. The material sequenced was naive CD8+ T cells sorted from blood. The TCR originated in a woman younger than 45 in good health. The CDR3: CASGLDGSTDTQYF. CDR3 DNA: TGTGCTAGTGGTTTGGACGGATCCACAGATACGCAGTATTTT.